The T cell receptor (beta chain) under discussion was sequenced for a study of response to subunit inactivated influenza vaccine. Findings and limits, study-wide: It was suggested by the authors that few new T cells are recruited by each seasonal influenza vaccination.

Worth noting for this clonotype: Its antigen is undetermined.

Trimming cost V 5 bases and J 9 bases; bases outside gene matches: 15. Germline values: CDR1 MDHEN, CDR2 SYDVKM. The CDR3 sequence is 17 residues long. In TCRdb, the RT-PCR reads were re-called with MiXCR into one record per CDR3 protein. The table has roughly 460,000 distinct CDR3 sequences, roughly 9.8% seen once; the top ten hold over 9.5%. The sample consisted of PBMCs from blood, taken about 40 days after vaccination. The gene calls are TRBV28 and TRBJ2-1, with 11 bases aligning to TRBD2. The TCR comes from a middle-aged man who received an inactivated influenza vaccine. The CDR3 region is CASSAPQIAGGPFEQFF. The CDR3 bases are TGTGCCAGCAGTGCACCCCAGATAGCGGGGGGGCCGTTTGAGCAGTTCTTC.